This TCR beta chain was found in a study of circulating and synovial CD4+ cells in juvenile arthritis. Study-wide findings and caveats: Vbeta family usage analysis did not detect the pathogenic-like versus bulk difference.

Only in-frame clones appear in the TCRdb table, and some are missing; sequencing was by immunoSEQ multiplex PCR. Of tens of thousands of clones in the sample, about 94% are singletons; the top ten hold roughly 0.7%. Concerning this clone itself: What it binds is not known.

The CDR3 totals 15 residues. Germline V gene sequence: CDR1 SGHVS, CDR2 FQNEAQ. V lost 2 bases to trimming and J lost 6 bases, with 11 bases between them. J is TRBJ1-6 and V is TRBV7-8, with D possibly matching TRBD1 (5 bases). This receptor was taken from a human donor with juvenile idiopathic arthritis. The specimen was CD4+ T cells from blood. CDR3 sequence (DNA): TGTGCCAGCAGCTTACGAAGGGGTCCTAATTCACCCCTCCACTTT. Encoded protein: CASSLRRGPNSPLHF. Full variable domain (missing parts from reference TRBV7-8 and TRBJ1-6): GAGVSQSPRYKVAKRGQDVALRCDPISGHVSLFWYQQALGQGPEFLTYFQNEAQLDKSGLPSDRFFAERPEGSVSTLKIQRTQQEDSAVYLCASSLRRGPNSPLHFGNGTRLTVT.